In its sample, the clone carrying this T cell receptor beta chain was seen a few times. Germline V lookup: CDR1 LNHNV, CDR2 YYDKDF (reference sequence). The V end was cut by 0 bases, the J end by 7 bases, with 10 bases between. This CDR3 comprises 14 residues. These data belong to a study of PD-1 and CTLA-4 blockade in melanoma. Produced via immunoSEQ multiplex PCR; TCRdb's table is partial and in-frame only. The sample lists 28,000 or so clones; approximately 90% were seen once. Sequenced material: CD8+ T cells from peripheral blood, taken from a patient given anti-PD-1 treatment. This TCR derives from a human donor with melanoma. The rearrangement links TRBV15 to TRBJ1-5; TRBD1 is a possible D gene (5 bases). The CDR3 loop reads CATSRDNQGQPQHF. The CDR3 DNA reads as TGTGCCACCAGCAGAGATAATCAGGGCCAGCCCCAGCATTTT. Complete variable domain (other parts from reference TRBV15 and TRBJ1-5): DAMVIQNPRYQVTQFGKPVTLSCSQTLNHNVMYWYQQKSSQAPKLLFHYYDKDFNNEADTPDNFQSRRPNTSFCFLDIRSPGLGDTAMYLCATSRDNQGQPQHFGDGTRLSIL.